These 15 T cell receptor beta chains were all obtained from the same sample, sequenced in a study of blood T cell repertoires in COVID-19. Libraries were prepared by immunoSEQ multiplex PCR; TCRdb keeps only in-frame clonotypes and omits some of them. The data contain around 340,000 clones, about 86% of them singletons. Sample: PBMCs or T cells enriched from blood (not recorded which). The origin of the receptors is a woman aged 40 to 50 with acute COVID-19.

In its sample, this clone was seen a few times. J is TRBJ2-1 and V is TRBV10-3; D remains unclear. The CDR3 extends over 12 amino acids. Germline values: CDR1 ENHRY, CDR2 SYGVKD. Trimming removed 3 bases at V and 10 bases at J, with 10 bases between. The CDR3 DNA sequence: TGTGCCATCAGTGACCAAACGCGGGAGCAGTTCTTC. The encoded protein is CAISDQTREQFF.

CDR3 protein: CASSQDRGDRGYTF. The CDR3 DNA reads as TGCGCCAGCAGCCAAGATCGGGGGGATCGGGGGTACACCTTC. The V call is TRBV4-3, the J call TRBJ1-2; TRBD1 is a possible D gene (5 bases). The CDR3 covers 14 residues. The germline CDR1 and CDR2 sequences are LGHNA and YSLEER. The V gene lost 0 bases and the J gene lost 11 bases, with 16 bases spanning the gap.

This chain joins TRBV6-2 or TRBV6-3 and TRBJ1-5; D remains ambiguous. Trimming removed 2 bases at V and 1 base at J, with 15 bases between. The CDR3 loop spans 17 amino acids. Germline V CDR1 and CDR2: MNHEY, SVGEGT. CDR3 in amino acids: CASSYLGKALSNQPQHF. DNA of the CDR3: TGTGCCAGCAGTTACCTCGGGAAGGCCCTAAGCAATCAGCCCCAGCATTTT.

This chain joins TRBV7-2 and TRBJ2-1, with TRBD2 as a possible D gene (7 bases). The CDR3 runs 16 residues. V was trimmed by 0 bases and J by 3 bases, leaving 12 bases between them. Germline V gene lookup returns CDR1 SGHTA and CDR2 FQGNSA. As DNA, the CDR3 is TGTGCCAGCAGCTTAGCGGGCGGGGGCCTCTACAATGAGCAGTTCTTC. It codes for CASSLAGGGLYNEQFF.

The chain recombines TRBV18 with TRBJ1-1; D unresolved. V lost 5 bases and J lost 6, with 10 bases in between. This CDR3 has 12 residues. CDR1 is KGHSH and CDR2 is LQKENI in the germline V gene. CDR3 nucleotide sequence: TGTGCCAGCTCATTCGGTTTTCCTGAAGCTTTCTTT. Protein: CASSFGFPEAFF.

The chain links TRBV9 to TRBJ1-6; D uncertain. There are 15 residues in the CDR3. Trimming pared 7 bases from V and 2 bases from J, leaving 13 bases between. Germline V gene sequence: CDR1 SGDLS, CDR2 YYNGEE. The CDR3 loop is CASSGGGAYNSPLHF. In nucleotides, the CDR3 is TGTGCCAGCTCCGGAGGAGGTGCCTATAATTCACCCCTCCACTTT.

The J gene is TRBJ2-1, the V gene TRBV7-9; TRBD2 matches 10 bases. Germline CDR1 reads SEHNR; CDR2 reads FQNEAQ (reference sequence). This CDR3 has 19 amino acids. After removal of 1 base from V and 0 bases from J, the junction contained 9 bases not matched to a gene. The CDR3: CASSLGSGGARSSYNEQFF. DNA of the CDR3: TGTGCCAGCAGCTTAGGGAGCGGGGGGGCCCGGAGCTCCTACAATGAGCAGTTCTTC.

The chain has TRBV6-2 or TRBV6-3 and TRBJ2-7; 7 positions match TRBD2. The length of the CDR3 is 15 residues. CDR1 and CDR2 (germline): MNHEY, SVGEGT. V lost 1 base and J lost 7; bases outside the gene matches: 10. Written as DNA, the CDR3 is TGTGCCAGCAGTTACTTGGAGCGGGGCCTAGGTGAGCAGTACTTC. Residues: CASSYLERGLGEQYF.

CDR3 residues: CASSPNRAGGYGYTF. CDR3 nucleotide sequence: TGTGCCAGCAGCCCAAATCGGGCAGGGGGCTATGGCTACACCTTC. This rearrangement joins TRBV7-9 to TRBJ1-2, with 7 bases that match TRBD1. Germline CDR1 reads SEHNR; CDR2 reads FQNEAQ (reference sequence). This CDR3 contains 15 residues. Trimming removed 5 bases from V and 4 bases from J; junction bases left unmatched: 10. The full variable domain, in which reference TRBV7-9 and TRBJ1-2 provide the parts outside the CDR3, is DTGVSQNPRHKITKRGQNVTFRCDPISEHNRLYWYRQTLGQGPEFLTYFQNEAQLEKSRLLSDRFSAERPKGSFSTLEIQRTEQGDSAMYLCASSPNRAGGYGYTFGSGTRLTVV.

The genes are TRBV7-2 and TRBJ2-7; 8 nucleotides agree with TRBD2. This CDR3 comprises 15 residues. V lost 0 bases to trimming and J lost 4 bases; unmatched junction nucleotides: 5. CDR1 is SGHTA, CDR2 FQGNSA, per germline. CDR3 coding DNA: TGTGCCAGCAGCTTAGCTTCGAGCGGGGGTTACGAGCAGTACTTC. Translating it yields CASSLASSGGYEQYF. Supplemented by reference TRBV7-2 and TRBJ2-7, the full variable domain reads GAGVSQSPSNKVTEKGKDVELRCDPISGHTALYWYRQSLGQGLEFLIYFQGNSAPDKSGLPSDRFSAERTGGSVSTLTIQRTQQEDSAVYLCASSLASSGGYEQYFGPGTRLTVT.

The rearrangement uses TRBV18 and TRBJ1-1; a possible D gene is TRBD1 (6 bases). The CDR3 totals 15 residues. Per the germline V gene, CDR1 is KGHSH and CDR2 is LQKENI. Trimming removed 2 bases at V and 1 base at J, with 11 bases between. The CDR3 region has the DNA TGTGCCAGCTCACCATTGACAGGTACGAACACTGAAGCTTTCTTT. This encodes CASSPLTGTNTEAFF.

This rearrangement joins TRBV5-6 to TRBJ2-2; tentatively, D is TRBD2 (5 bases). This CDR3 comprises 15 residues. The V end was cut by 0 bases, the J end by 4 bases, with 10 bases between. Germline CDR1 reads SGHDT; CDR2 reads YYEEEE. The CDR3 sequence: CASSLDGRVTGELFF. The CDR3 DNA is TGTGCCAGCAGCTTGGATGGGCGGGTCACCGGGGAGCTGTTTTTT.

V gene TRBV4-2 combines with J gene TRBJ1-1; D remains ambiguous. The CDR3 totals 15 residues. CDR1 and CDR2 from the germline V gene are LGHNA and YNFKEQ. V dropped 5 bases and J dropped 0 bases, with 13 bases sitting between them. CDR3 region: CASSKLPILNTEAFF. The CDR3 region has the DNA TGTGCCAGCAGCAAACTACCTATCTTGAACACTGAAGCTTTCTTT.

CDR3 amino acids: CASSLKGQGNYGYTF. In nucleotides, the CDR3 is TGTGCCAGCAGCCTCAAAGGACAGGGAAACTATGGCTACACCTTC. V usage is TRBV6-5 and J usage is TRBJ1-2; 8 nucleotides align to TRBD1. Germline V gene data show CDR1 as MNHEY and CDR2 as SVGAGI. Trimming took 6 bases from V and 2 from J; bases not matched to a gene: 8. There are 15 residues in the CDR3.

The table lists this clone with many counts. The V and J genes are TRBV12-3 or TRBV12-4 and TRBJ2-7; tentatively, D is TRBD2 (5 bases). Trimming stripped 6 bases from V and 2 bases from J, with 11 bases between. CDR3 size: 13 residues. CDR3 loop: CASSRNGAYEQYF. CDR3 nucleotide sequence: TGTGCCAGCAGCCGAAACGGGGCCTACGAGCAGTACTTC.